The clone carrying this TCR beta chain was seen a few times. Its target is unknown. The CDR3 is 16 amino acids. The germline CDR1 and CDR2 sequences are SGHRS and YFSETQ. V lost 4 bases and J lost 4, with 15 bases in between. The diagnosis was founded upon clinical symptoms, serum thyroxine, TRAb, thyroid ultrasound and orbital computed tomography. TCR beta CDR3 regions were amplified from RNA transcripts. The first round was an RT-PCR with HTBI primers, and the second round was a multiplex PCR. TCRdb re-called the multiplex PCR reads through MiXCR, storing one row per CDR3 protein. The profile shows about 1.2 million distinct CDR3 sequences, less than 45% of them singletons. The sample is drawn from a study of Graves' ophthalmopathy and Graves' hyperthyroidism. Study-level points and caveats: Most thyroid-expanded clonotypes exceeding 0.001 frequency were also found in blood.

The chain recombines TRBV5-1 with TRBJ2-6; no clear D gene. The sample consisted of peripheral blood or thyroid tissue (not recorded which). The TCR was taken from an adult man with Graves' hyperthyroidism. CDR3 protein: CASSVSGVVGANVLTF. In nucleotides, the CDR3 is TGCGCCAGCAGCGTCTCAGGCGTCGTAGGGGCCAACGTCCTGACTTTC.